This T cell receptor beta chain was captured by sequencing in a study of blood T cell repertoires in COVID-19. Overall study: The cDNA or gDNA used as material had been derived from T cells, B-cell-depleted T cells, or PBMCs.

The length of the CDR3 is 15 residues. V lost 1 base and J 6 bases, leaving 13 bases between the germline ends. Germline CDR1 SGHTA, CDR2 FQGNSA. Authors' analysis steps: Estimated nucleated cell counts came from reference gene primer amplification. TCRdb keeps only in-frame clones here, not all; method: immunoSEQ multiplex PCR. V, J and clone size are those of that table, while D and trimming were read from the DNA. The sample has 200,000 or so clones; 86% are singletons. The sequencing input was PBMCs or T cells enriched from blood (not recorded which). The chain couples TRBV7-2 to TRBJ1-5, with no clear D. This TCR was sampled from a woman aged 40-49 years with acute COVID-19. CDR3 amino acids: CASSLEWSSGQPQHF. Written as DNA, the CDR3 is TGTGCCAGCAGCTTAGAATGGTCCAGCGGTCAGCCCCAGCATTTT.